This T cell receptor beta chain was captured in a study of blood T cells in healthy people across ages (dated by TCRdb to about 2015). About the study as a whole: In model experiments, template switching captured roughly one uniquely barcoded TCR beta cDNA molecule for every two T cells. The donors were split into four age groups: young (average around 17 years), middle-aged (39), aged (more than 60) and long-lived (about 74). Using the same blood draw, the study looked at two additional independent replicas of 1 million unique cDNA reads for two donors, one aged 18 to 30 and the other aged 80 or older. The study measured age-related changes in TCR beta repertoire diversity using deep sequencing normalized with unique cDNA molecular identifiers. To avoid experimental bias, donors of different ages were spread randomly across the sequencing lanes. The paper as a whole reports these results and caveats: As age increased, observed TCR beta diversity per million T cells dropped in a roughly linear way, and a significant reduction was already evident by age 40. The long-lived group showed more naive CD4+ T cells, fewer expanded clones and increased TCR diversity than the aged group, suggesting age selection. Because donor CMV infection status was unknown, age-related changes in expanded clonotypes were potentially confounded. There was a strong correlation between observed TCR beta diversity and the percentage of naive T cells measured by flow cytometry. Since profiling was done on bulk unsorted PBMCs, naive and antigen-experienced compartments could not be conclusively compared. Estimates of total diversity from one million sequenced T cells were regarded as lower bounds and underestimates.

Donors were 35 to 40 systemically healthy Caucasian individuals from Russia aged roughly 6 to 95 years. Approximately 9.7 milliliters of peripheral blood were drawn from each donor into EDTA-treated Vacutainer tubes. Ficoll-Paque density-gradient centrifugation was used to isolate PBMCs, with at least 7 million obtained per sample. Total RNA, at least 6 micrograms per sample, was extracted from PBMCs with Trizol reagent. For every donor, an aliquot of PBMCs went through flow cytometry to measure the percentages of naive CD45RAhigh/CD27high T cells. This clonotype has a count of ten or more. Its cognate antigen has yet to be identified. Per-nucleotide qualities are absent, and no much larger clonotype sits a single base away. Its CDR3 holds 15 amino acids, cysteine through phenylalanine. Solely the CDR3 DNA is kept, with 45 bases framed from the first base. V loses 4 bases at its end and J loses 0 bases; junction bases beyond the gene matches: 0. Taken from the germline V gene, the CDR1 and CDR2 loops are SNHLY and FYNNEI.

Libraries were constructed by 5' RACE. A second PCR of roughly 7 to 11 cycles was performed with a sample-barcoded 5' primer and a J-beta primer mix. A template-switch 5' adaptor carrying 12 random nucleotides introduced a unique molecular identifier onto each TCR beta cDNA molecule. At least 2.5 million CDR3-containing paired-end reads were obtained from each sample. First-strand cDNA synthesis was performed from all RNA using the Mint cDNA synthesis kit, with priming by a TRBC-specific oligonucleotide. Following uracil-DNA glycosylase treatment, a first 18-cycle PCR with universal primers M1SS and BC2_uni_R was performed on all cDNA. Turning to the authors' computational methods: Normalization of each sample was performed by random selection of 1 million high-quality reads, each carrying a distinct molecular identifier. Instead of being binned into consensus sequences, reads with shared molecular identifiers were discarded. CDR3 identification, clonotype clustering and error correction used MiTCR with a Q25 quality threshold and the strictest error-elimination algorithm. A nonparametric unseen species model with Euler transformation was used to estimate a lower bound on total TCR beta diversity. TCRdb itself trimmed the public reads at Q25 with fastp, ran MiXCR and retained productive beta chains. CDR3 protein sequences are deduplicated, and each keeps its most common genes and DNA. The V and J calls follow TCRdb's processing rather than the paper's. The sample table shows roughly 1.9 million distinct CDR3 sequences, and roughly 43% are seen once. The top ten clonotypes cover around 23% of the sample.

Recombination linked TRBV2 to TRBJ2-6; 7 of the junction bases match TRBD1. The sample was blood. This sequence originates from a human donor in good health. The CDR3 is CASSGDSSGANVLTF. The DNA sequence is TGTGCCAGCAGTGGGGACAGCTCTGGGGCCAACGTCCTGACTTTC.